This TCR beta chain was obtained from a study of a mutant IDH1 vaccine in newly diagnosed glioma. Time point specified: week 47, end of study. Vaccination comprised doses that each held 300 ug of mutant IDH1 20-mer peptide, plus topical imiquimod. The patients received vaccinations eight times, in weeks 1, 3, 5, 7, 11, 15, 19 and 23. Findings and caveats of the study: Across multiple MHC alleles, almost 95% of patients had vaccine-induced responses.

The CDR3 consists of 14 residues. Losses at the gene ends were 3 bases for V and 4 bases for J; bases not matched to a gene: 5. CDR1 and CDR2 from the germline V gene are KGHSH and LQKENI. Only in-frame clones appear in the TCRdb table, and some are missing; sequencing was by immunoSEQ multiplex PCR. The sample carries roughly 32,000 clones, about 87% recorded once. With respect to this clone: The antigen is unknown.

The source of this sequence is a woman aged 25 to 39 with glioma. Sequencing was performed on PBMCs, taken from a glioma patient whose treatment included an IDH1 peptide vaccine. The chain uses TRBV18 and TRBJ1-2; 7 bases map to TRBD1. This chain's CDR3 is CASSPGTVPYGYTF. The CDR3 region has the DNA TGTGCCAGCTCACCGGGGACAGTCCCCTATGGCTACACCTTC.